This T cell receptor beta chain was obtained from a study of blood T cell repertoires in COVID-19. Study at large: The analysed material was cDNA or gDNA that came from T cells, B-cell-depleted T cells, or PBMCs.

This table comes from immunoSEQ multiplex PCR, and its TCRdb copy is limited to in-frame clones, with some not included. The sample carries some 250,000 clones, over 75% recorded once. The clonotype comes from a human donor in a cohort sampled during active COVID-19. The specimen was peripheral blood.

The chain's CDR3 is CASSYSLRNTIYF. The CDR3 DNA follows: TGTGCCAGCAGTTACTCACTCAGAAACACCATATATTTT. The chain uses TRBV6-5 and TRBJ1-3; D is ambiguous. The germline V gene encodes CDR1 MNHEY and CDR2 SVGAGI. V lost 0 bases, J lost 5 bases, and 5 bases lay in between. The CDR3 runs to 13 residues.